This T cell receptor beta chain was recovered during a study of T cell responses to AZD1222 COVID-19 vaccine. Study outcomes and limitations: Sampling that yielded the repertoires occurred only after the peak T cell response.

For this clone: Its antigen is unidentified.

Sequencing used immunoSEQ multiplex PCR; TCRdb keeps in-frame clones, though not all of them. Seen here are 150,000 to 200,000 clones, about 91% observed once, and the top ten hold approximately 8%. Between the trimmed V and J ends, which lost 5 bases and 3 bases, there was a span of 11 bases. This CDR3 is 14 amino acids long. Germline CDR1 is SNHLY and CDR2 is FYNNEI. The V gene is TRBV2, the J gene TRBJ1-3; a possible D gene is TRBD1 (5 bases). This sequence originates from an adult in good health. The starting material was peripheral blood, obtained on day 0 of AZD1222 vaccination. The CDR3 DNA sequence: TGTGCCAGCAGTCCGACAGCCGATGGAAACACCATATATTTT. Translated, it gives CASSPTADGNTIYF.